The rows below give T cell receptor beta chains drawn from one sample of a study of cytomegalovirus exposure and HLA in healthy donors. The data were produced by immunoSEQ multiplex PCR, yet TCRdb's version contains in-frame clones alone and is incomplete. The table records 190,000 or so clones, less than 85% of them present only once. Material for sequencing was PBMCs. Receptor source: a boy younger than 18 in good health and CMV-seronegative. Each CDR3 is given with its conserved first and last residue. The D gene is left open where the match is weak.

D gene: TRBD1; J gene: TRBJ1-1; V gene: TRBV9; CDR3 protein: CASSGDRGSNTEAFF
D gene: TRBD1; J gene: TRBJ1-2; V gene: TRBV6-6; CDR3 protein: CASSRTGNGYTF
D gene: NA; J gene: TRBJ1-3; V gene: TRBV19; CDR3 protein: CASSLIPGQGNTIYF
D gene: NA; J gene: TRBJ2-5; V gene: TRBV28; CDR3 protein: CASSFSGGPGTQYF
D gene: NA; J gene: TRBJ2-4; V gene: TRBV11-3; CDR3 protein: CASSLEQGLNIQYF
D gene: NA; J gene: TRBJ2-2; V gene: TRBV4-2; CDR3 protein: CASSQVQPGTYTGELFF
D gene: TRBD1; J gene: TRBJ1-3; V gene: TRBV7-2; CDR3 protein: CASSPTADRGQGNTIYF
D gene: NA; J gene: TRBJ2-7; V gene: TRBV15; CDR3 protein: CATSRVGGYEQYF
D gene: NA; J gene: TRBJ1-4; V gene: TRBV5-4; CDR3 protein: CASSITIDSGEKLFF
D gene: TRBD2; J gene: TRBJ2-1; V gene: TRBV6-6; CDR3 protein: CASQNDGGNNEQFF
D gene: NA; J gene: TRBJ1-6; V gene: TRBV7-2; CDR3 protein: CASGQGGVQNSPLHF
D gene: NA; J gene: TRBJ2-2; V gene: TRBV14; CDR3 protein: CASSQGRSTGELFF
D gene: NA; J gene: TRBJ2-5; V gene: TRBV6-5; CDR3 protein: CASSLGGYQETQYF
D gene: NA; J gene: TRBJ2-7; V gene: TRBV27; CDR3 protein: CASSLTGIGTYEQYF
D gene: NA; J gene: TRBJ1-1; V gene: TRBV10-1; CDR3 protein: CASSESAGPPNTEAFF
D gene: NA; J gene: TRBJ2-4; V gene: TRBV11-2; CDR3 protein: CASSLGAHIQYF
D gene: NA; J gene: TRBJ2-1; V gene: TRBV7-7; CDR3 protein: CASSLERTTHNEQFF
D gene: NA; J gene: TRBJ2-3; V gene: TRBV6-5; CDR3 protein: CASSRDLGDTQYF
D gene: TRBD1; J gene: TRBJ1-4; V gene: TRBV10-1; CDR3 protein: CASRGQGQTGWNEKLFF
D gene: NA; J gene: TRBJ1-1; V gene: TRBV5-5; CDR3 protein: CASSQGDWDTEAFF
D gene: NA; J gene: TRBJ2-1; V gene: TRBV27; CDR3 protein: CASRVSSYNEQFF
D gene: NA; J gene: TRBJ2-1; V gene: TRBV25-1; CDR3 protein: CASSHRATYNEQFF
D gene: NA; J gene: TRBJ1-2; V gene: TRBV11-1; CDR3 protein: CASSPTGQRGYTF
D gene: NA; J gene: TRBJ2-7; V gene: TRBV15; CDR3 protein: CATSPWTGAYEQYF
D gene: NA; J gene: TRBJ1-5; V gene: TRBV9; CDR3 protein: CASGERDGNQPQHF
D gene: TRBD1; J gene: TRBJ1-2; V gene: TRBV10-1; CDR3 protein: CASSRTGEGYTF
D gene: NA; J gene: TRBJ1-5; V gene: TRBV7-8; CDR3 protein: CASSLRRGDQPQHF
D gene: TRBD2; J gene: TRBJ2-7; V gene: TRBV11-3; CDR3 protein: CASSPRGDQTGEQYF
D gene: TRBD1; J gene: TRBJ2-7; V gene: TRBV7-9; CDR3 protein: CASSFGDSSYEQYF
D gene: TRBD2; J gene: TRBJ2-2; V gene: TRBV11-2; CDR3 protein: CASSKPIAGVNTGELFF
D gene: NA; J gene: TRBJ2-3; V gene: TRBV7-8; CDR3 protein: CASSLVTKVTDTQYF
D gene: TRBD2; J gene: TRBJ2-7; V gene: TRBV30; CDR3 protein: CARGTSGYDEQYF
D gene: TRBD1; J gene: TRBJ2-1; V gene: TRBV5-1; CDR3 protein: CASSLATGVFGEQFF
D gene: NA; J gene: TRBJ2-3; V gene: TRBV4-2; CDR3 protein: CASSLSRGSTDTQYF
D gene: NA; J gene: TRBJ1-1; V gene: TRBV5-4; CDR3 protein: CASSLEQGLGVAFF
D gene: TRBD1; J gene: TRBJ1-1; V gene: TRBV11-2; CDR3 protein: CASSSRGTGNTEAFF
D gene: NA; J gene: TRBJ2-3; V gene: TRBV11-1; CDR3 protein: CASSFQPVLARENTQYF
D gene: NA; J gene: TRBJ1-4; V gene: TRBV28; CDR3 protein: CASSGGLDNEKLFF
D gene: TRBD1; J gene: TRBJ1-6; V gene: TRBV30; CDR3 protein: CAWRGDREHSPLHF
D gene: NA; J gene: TRBJ2-4; V gene: TRBV18; CDR3 protein: CASSPQGQGIQYF
D gene: TRBD1; J gene: TRBJ1-2; V gene: TRBV18; CDR3 protein: CASSPQGQANYGYTF
D gene: NA; J gene: TRBJ1-6; V gene: TRBV5-1; CDR3 protein: CASSFQRENSPLHF